A single sample gave rise to the 28 T cell receptor beta chains below, sequenced in a study of cytomegalovirus exposure and HLA in healthy donors. In the PCR, 60 Vbeta and 13 Jbeta primers were used. The method was immunoSEQ multiplex PCR; TCRdb's version includes in-frame clones alone and lacks a portion of them. In the table there are 150,000 to 200,000 clones, around 87% of which are singletons. Sequences were obtained from PBMCs. The origin of the receptors is a woman younger than 30 in good health and CMV-seronegative.

V and J are TRBV28 and TRBJ1-2; 7 positions match TRBD1. This CDR3 contains 14 residues. Per germline, CDR1 MDHEN and CDR2 SYDVKM. After removal of 6 bases from V and 4 bases from J, the junction contained 8 bases not matched to a gene. The CDR3 DNA is TGTGCCAGCAGGACAACAGGGGTAGGCTATGGCTACACCTTC. Its protein is CASRTTGVGYGYTF.

This sequence joins TRBV6-1 and TRBJ1-1; weak D call: TRBD1 (6 bases). Trimming left V 6 bases short and J 0 bases short, with 11 bases between. The germline V gene encodes CDR1 MNHNS and CDR2 SASEGT. CDR3 length: 14 amino acids. CDR3 sequence reads: CASRPWGLNTEAFF. CDR3 DNA: TGTGCCAGCAGGCCCTGGGGGCTGAACACTGAAGCTTTCTTT.

This chain uses TRBV7-9 with TRBJ1-2; 9 bases line up with TRBD1. The junction had 9 bases not matched to a gene; V was cut back by 5 bases and J by 8 bases. CDR3 size: 14 residues. The germline gives CDR1 SEHNR, CDR2 FQNEAQ (reference sequence). The CDR3 region is CASSPRTGVEGYTF. In nucleotides, the CDR3 is TGTGCCAGCAGCCCCCGGACAGGGGTTGAGGGCTACACCTTC. The full variable domain, in which reference TRBV7-9 and TRBJ1-2 provide the parts outside the CDR3, is DTGVSQNPRHKITKRGQNVTFRCDPISEHNRLYWYRQTLGQGPEFLTYFQNEAQLEKSRLLSDRFSAERPKGSFSTLEIQRTEQGDSAMYLCASSPRTGVEGYTFGSGTRLTVV.

The table lists this clone with a few counts. This chain joins TRBV5-1 and TRBJ2-2, with 10 bases identical to TRBD1. Per germline, CDR1 SGHRS and CDR2 YFSETQ. The CDR3 runs to 16 residues. The V and J ends lost 4 bases and 1 base, in that order; junction bases with no gene match: 4. CDR3 bases: TGCGCCAGCAGCCCTTGGGACAGGGGGAACACCGGGGAGCTGTTTTTT. This sequence encodes CASSPWDRGNTGELFF.

The CDR3 is CASSLGGTRNTEAFF. CDR3 bases: TGCGCCAGCAGCTTGGGGGGGACTAGGAACACTGAAGCTTTCTTT. The chain recombines TRBV5-1 with TRBJ1-1; a possible D gene is TRBD1 (5 bases). This CDR3 is 15 amino acids long. The V gene's germline CDR1 is SGHRS and CDR2 YFSETQ. Between the trimmed V and J ends, which lost 0 bases and 1 base, there was a span of 10 bases.

Written as DNA, the CDR3 is TGTGCCAGCAGCTGGGGGGGGGAACAAGAGACCCAGTACTTC. This gives the protein CASSWGGEQETQYF. The rearrangement links TRBV7-9 to TRBJ2-5; 7 positions match TRBD2. The CDR3 consists of 14 residues. The J segment lost 2 bases and the V segment lost 4 bases, leaving 4 bases of the junction unmatched. Germline V gives CDR1 SEHNR, CDR2 FQNEAQ (reference sequence).

V usage is TRBV13 and J usage is TRBJ1-6, with 8 bases matching TRBD1. Per the germline V gene, CDR1 is PRHDT and CDR2 is FYEKMQ (reference sequence). This CDR3 comprises 14 residues. Germline trimming cut 3 bases from V and 9 bases from J; bases unmatched to any gene: 4. The DNA for the CDR3 is TGTGCCAGCAGCTTGCAGGGGGCCAGTTCACCCCTCCACTTT. It specifies CASSLQGASSPLHF.

The chain links TRBV4-1 to TRBJ2-5, with 16 bases fitting TRBD2. With V trimmed by 4 bases and J by 2 bases, 7 bases remained unmatched. Germline CDR1 is MGHRA and CDR2 is YSYEKL. The CDR3 totals 18 residues. The CDR3: CASSLHRGLAGGQETQYF. The DNA of the CDR3 is TGCGCCAGCAGCCTCCACCGGGGACTAGCGGGGGGGCAAGAGACCCAGTACTTC.

A note on this clone: Germline is not matched at one junction end, which may reflect a read error. This CDR3 is CASSLTSGMRASTDTRYF. For the CDR3, the DNA is TGCGCCAGCAGCTTAACTAGCGGGATGAGGGCTAGCACAGATACGCGGTATTTT. The rearrangement uses TRBV5-1 and TRBJ2-3, with 10 nucleotides matching TRBD2. Germline assignment: CDR1 SGHRS and CDR2 YFSETQ. This CDR3 is built from 18 residues.

The genes are TRBV7-2 and TRBJ2-1, with D perhaps TRBD1 (6 bases). The germline V gene encodes CDR1 SGHTA and CDR2 FQGNSA. V lost 5 bases and J 8 bases, leaving 16 bases between the germline ends. This CDR3 region has 14 residues. As DNA, the CDR3 is TGTGCCAGCAGCCGAGGGACACCCGCGGATGAGCAGTTCTTC. It yields the protein CASSRGTPADEQFF.

This clone was seen ten or more times. This chain uses TRBV6-6 with TRBJ1-5, with 9 bases aligning to TRBD1. Germline CDR1 MNHNY, CDR2 SVGAGI (reference sequence). V shed 6 bases, J shed 1 base, and the junction held 4 bases outside the gene matches. The CDR3 contains 15 residues. CDR3 region: CASSWDRASNQPQHF. As DNA, the CDR3 is TGTGCCAGCAGCTGGGACAGGGCAAGCAATCAGCCCCAGCATTTT.

CDR3 region: CASSPGLDYYEQYF. In nucleotides, the CDR3 is TGTGCCAGTAGTCCGGGACTAGACTATTACGAGCAGTACTTC. The rearrangement joins TRBV19 to TRBJ2-7; 8 nucleotides agree with TRBD2. Germline CDR1 LNHDA, CDR2 SQIVND (reference sequence). The junction had 7 bases not matched to a gene; V was cut back by 5 bases and J by 4 bases. The CDR3 spans 14 residues.

V gene TRBV2 combines with J gene TRBJ2-1, with a tentative D call TRBD2 (8 bases). The CDR3 is made up of 16 amino acids. Trimming took 11 bases from V and 9 from J, leaving 29 bases between them. CDR1 is SNHLY and CDR2 is FYNNEI in the germline V gene. The CDR3 protein is CAGLRGSGSGLGEQFF. CDR3 sequence (DNA): TGTGCCGGACTCAGGGGGAGCGGGAGTGGGCTGGGTGAGCAGTTCTTC.

CDR3 bases: TGTGCCAGCAGCGCCGTTCAGAGCGCCGGGGAGCTGTTTTTT. It codes for CASSAVQSAGELFF. V usage is TRBV5-4 and J usage is TRBJ2-2; no firm D call. CDR3 size: 14 residues. Germline values: CDR1 SGHNT, CDR2 YYREEE (reference sequence). Trimming cost V 4 bases and J 6 bases, with 13 bases left between them.

This chain uses TRBV28 with TRBJ2-7, with D possibly matching TRBD1 (5 bases). Germline V lookup: CDR1 MDHEN, CDR2 SYDVKM. The CDR3 is 14 amino acids. V shed 7 bases and J shed 5 bases, with 18 bases lying between them. The CDR3 sequence: CASTRQGWRDEQYF. The CDR3 DNA is TGTGCCAGCACCCGCCAGGGTTGGAGAGACGAGCAGTACTTC.

The J gene is TRBJ1-1, the V gene TRBV30, with a tentative D call TRBD1 (5 bases). The CDR3 is made up of 14 amino acids. With 1 base removed from V and 7 bases from J, the gap between germline ends came to 16 bases. CDR1 GTSNPN and CDR2 SVGIG come from the germline V gene (reference sequence). The CDR3 sequence is CAWSAGIRQLEAFF. The CDR3 bases are TGTGCCTGGAGTGCAGGTATCAGACAGCTTGAAGCTTTCTTT. Together with reference TRBV30 and TRBJ1-1, the CDR3 gives the full variable domain: SQTIHQWPATLVQPVGSPLSLECTVEGTSNPNLYWYRQAAGRGLQLLFYSVGIGQISSEVPQNLSASRPQDRQFILSSKKLLLSDSGFYLCAWSAGIRQLEAFFGQGTRLTVV.

The chain uses TRBV28 and TRBJ1-1; D unclear. V lost 3 bases, J lost 1 base, and 12 bases lay in between. This CDR3 spans 15 amino acids. Germline CDR1 reads MDHEN; CDR2 reads SYDVKM. The CDR3 loop is CASSFELLPNTEAFF. The CDR3, as DNA: TGTGCCAGCAGTTTCGAGTTACTGCCGAACACTGAAGCTTTCTTT.

This chain uses TRBV9 with TRBJ2-7, with unresolved D. The V end was cut by 4 bases, the J end by 0 bases, with 11 bases between. This CDR3 contains 14 residues. Germline CDR1 is SGDLS and CDR2 is YYNGEE. The CDR3, as DNA: TGTGCCAGCAGCCGGTCGCGAAGCTCCTACGAGCAGTACTTC. It specifies CASSRSRSSYEQYF. The whole variable domain, remainder taken from reference TRBV9 and TRBJ2-7, is DSGVTQTPKHLITATGQRVTLRCSPRSGDLSVYWYQQSLDQGLQFLIQYYNGEERAKGNILERFSAQQFPDLHSELNLSSLELGDSALYFCASSRSRSSYEQYFGPGTRLTVT.

The chain has TRBV19 and TRBJ2-1; a weak D match, TRBD2 (5 bases). Trimming cost V 6 bases and J 0 bases, with 15 bases left between them. The germline V gene has CDR1 LNHDA and CDR2 SQIVND (reference sequence). This CDR3 is built from 16 residues. CDR3 DNA: TGTGCCAGTAGCCCCCTTGCGGGCGGCTCCTACAATGAGCAGTTCTTC. As protein: CASSPLAGGSYNEQFF.

The chain joins TRBV19 to TRBJ2-3, with D possibly TRBD2 on 6 matching bases. V lost 3 bases and J 4 bases, leaving 14 bases between the germline ends. Germline CDR1 LNHDA, CDR2 SQIVND (reference sequence). The CDR3 length is 15 residues. CDR3 in amino acids: CASSILTSGPDTQYF. For the CDR3, the DNA is TGTGCCAGTAGTATCTTGACTAGTGGCCCAGATACGCAGTATTTT.

V usage is TRBV28 and J usage is TRBJ2-5; D is possibly TRBD1 (5 bases). This CDR3 contains 15 residues. V lost 3 bases and J 5 bases, leaving 16 bases between the germline ends. The germline V gene encodes CDR1 MDHEN and CDR2 SYDVKM. CDR3 amino acids: CASSFSRVRQETQYF. In DNA form, the CDR3 reads TGTGCCAGCAGTTTCTCCAGGGTGAGACAGGAGACCCAGTACTTC.

This chain links TRBV6-5 with TRBJ1-2; D is uncertain. V shed 4 bases and J shed 0 bases, with 9 bases lying between them. CDR3 length: 14 residues. The germline V gene has CDR1 MNHEY and CDR2 SVGAGI. The CDR3 DNA reads TGTGCCAGCAGTTCCCACCAGTCTAACTATGGCTACACCTTC. It is translated as CASSSHQSNYGYTF.

The V call is TRBV11-2, the J call TRBJ2-7; a weak D match, TRBD2 (6 bases). V shed 6 bases and J shed 2 bases, with 17 bases lying between them. Germline V lookup: CDR1 SGHAT, CDR2 FQNNGV. The CDR3 has 15 residues. The CDR3 loop is CASRSLRLGAYEQYF. The DNA for the CDR3 is TGTGCCAGCAGGTCCCTCCGACTAGGCGCCTACGAGCAGTACTTC.

CDR3 coding DNA: TGCGCCAGCAGCTCGGCTGCTAGCGGTCGCACAGATACGCAGTATTTT. As protein: CASSSAASGRTDTQYF. V and J are TRBV5-1 and TRBJ2-3; TRBD2 agrees at 7 bases. V trimming: 3 bases; J trimming: 1 base; junction bases outside the gene matches: 8. This CDR3 has 16 residues. CDR1 SGHRS and CDR2 YFSETQ come from the germline V gene.

This clone was seen only once. CDR3 in amino acids: CAWRAPGYDEQYF. The CDR3 DNA sequence: TGTGCCTGGAGGGCCCCGGGGTACGACGAGCAGTACTTC. The chain has TRBV30 and TRBJ2-7; weak D call: TRBD2 (5 bases). The ends were cut back, 3 bases at V and 5 bases at J, with 14 bases in the middle. CDR3 length equals 13 residues. Germline assignment: CDR1 GTSNPN and CDR2 SVGIG (reference sequence).

The rearrangement links TRBV7-2 to TRBJ2-3, with unresolved D. V was trimmed by 1 base and J by 0 bases, leaving 8 bases between them. This CDR3 comprises 15 residues. Germline-derived CDR1 and CDR2 are SGHTA and FQGNSA. CDR3 nucleotide sequence: TGTGCCAGCAGCTTAGTCGGGTTCAGCACAGATACGCAGTATTTT. Protein sequence: CASSLVGFSTDTQYF.

The V call is TRBV6-5, the J call TRBJ1-6, with 7 bases that match TRBD1. With V trimmed by 0 bases and J by 7 bases, 6 bases remained unmatched. This CDR3 region has 16 residues. Germline V gene lookup returns CDR1 MNHEY and CDR2 SVGAGI. CDR3 DNA sequence: TGTGCCAGCAGTTACTCGAGAGGGACAGCGAATTCACCCCTCCACTTT. As protein: CASSYSRGTANSPLHF.

The V and J genes are TRBV27 and TRBJ2-1, with 7 bases fitting TRBD1. The CDR3 spans 14 residues. Germline CDR1 reads MNHEY; CDR2 reads SMNVEV (reference sequence). J was trimmed by 4 bases and V by 6 bases; bases with no gene match: 6. This CDR3 is CASSETGTYNEQFF. CDR3 nucleotide sequence: TGTGCCAGCAGCGAGACAGGGACGTACAATGAGCAGTTCTTC.